This T cell receptor beta chain derives from a study of blood T cell repertoires in COVID-19. About the study: Acute and convalescent COVID-19 specimens originated in the United States, Italy and Spain. From T cells, B-cell-depleted T cells, or PBMCs came the material, which was cDNA or gDNA.

Some clones are missing from TCRdb's copy, which holds only in-frame ones; the method was immunoSEQ multiplex PCR. The sample consists of fewer than 300,000 clones, 85% to 90% of them appearing once. With V trimmed by 3 bases and J by 4 bases, 5 bases remained unmatched. The CDR3 is 14 residues long. The V gene's germline CDR1 is MNHEY and CDR2 SMNVEV (reference sequence). Patients at the Seattle site were enrolled during active infection and followed longitudinally. The sequence derives from a woman in her fifties or sixties with COVID-19, enrolled during active disease. The chain has TRBV27 and TRBJ1-2; 7 bases agree with TRBD1. Sequenced sample: peripheral blood. In DNA, the CDR3 is TGTGCCAGCAGTTTGACAGGGTGGGGCTATGGCTACACCTTC. Its translation is CASSLTGWGYGYTF.